This T cell receptor beta chain is from a study of shared clonotypes between healthy human individuals. Study-level results: Relative to their counterparts shared across all four donors, non-shared clonotypes exhibited diminished generation probabilities. The study found about 5% of naive CD4 clonotypes shared across a handful of donors.

This was a deep-level run. Data came from immunoSEQ multiplex PCR; TCRdb stores just in-frame clones and leaves some out. The sample consists of about 590,000 clones, just under 97% of them appearing once. Naive-designated CD8 cells lacked CD45RO, were positively enriched for CCR7, and omitted terminally differentiated effector memory CD45RA+ cells. The germline V and J ends were trimmed by 0 bases and 1 base, with 7 bases remaining between them. The CDR3 is 14 residues long. In germline, CDR1 is SGHRS, CDR2 YFSETQ. In the case of this clone: Antigen: not known.

Sequenced material: naive CD8+ T cells sorted from blood. The rearrangement links TRBV5-1 to TRBJ1-1; tentative D call: TRBD1 (6 bases). This clonotype was obtained from a woman aged 30 to 39 in good health. CDR3 region: CASSLAGQNTEAFF. For the CDR3, the DNA is TGCGCCAGCAGCTTGGCGGGACAGAACACTGAAGCTTTCTTT.